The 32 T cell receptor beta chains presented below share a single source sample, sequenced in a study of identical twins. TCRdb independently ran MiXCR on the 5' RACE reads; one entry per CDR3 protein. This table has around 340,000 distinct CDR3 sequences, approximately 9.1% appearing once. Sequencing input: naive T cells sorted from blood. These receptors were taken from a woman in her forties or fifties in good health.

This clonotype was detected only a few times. For the CDR3, the DNA is TGTGCCAGCAGCCAAATGGCGGGAACCTACAATGAGCAGTTCTTC. Residues: CASSQMAGTYNEQFF. The rearrangement joins TRBV3-1 to TRBJ2-1; D is perhaps TRBD2 (6 bases). Germline-derived CDR1 and CDR2 are LGHDT and YNNKEL (reference sequence). This CDR3 is built from 15 residues. Trimming left V 2 bases short and J 2 bases short, with 10 bases between.

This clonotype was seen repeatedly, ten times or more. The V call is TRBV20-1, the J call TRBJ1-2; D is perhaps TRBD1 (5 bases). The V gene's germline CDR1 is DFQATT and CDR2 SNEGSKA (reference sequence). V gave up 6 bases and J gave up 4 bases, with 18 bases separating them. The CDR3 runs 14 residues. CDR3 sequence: CSAQGPGMVYGYTF. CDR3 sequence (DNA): TGCAGTGCCCAAGGTCCAGGGATGGTCTATGGCTACACCTTC.

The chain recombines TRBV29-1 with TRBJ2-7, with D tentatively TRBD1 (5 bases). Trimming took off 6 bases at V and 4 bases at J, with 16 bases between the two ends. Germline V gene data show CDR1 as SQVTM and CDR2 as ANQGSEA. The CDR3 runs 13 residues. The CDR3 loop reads CSVIGASGYEQYF. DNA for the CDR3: TGCAGCGTAATAGGGGCCTCCGGGTACGAGCAGTACTTC.

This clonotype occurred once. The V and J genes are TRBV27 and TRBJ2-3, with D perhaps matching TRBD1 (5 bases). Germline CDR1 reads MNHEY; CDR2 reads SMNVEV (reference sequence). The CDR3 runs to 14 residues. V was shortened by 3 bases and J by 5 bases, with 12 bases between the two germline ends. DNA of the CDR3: TGTGCCAGCAGTTTCATGGGGCAGGGAGATACGCAGTATTTT. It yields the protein CASSFMGQGDTQYF.

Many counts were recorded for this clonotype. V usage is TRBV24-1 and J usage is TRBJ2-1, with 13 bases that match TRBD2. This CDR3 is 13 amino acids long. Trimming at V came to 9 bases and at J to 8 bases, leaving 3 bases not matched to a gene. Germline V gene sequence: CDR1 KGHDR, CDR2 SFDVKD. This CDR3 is CATRTSGSHEQFF. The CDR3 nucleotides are TGTGCCACCCGGACTAGCGGGAGTCATGAGCAGTTCTTC.

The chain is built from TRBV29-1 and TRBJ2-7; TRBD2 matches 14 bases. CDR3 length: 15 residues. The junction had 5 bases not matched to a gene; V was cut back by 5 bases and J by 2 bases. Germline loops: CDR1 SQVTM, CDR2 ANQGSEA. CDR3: CSVNWGLAGAYEQYF. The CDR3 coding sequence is TGCAGCGTTAACTGGGGACTAGCGGGAGCCTACGAGCAGTACTTC.

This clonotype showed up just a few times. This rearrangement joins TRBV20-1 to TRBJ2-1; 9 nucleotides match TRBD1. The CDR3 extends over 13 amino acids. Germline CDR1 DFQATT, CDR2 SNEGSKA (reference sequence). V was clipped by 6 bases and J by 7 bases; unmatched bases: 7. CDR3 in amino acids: CSAQRDRANEQFF. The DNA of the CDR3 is TGCAGTGCCCAACGGGACAGGGCGAATGAGCAGTTCTTC.

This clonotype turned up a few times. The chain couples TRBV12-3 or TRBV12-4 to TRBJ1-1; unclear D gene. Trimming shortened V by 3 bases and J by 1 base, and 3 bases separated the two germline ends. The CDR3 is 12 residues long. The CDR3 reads CASSFWNTEAFF. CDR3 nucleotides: TGTGCCAGCAGTTTTTGGAACACTGAAGCTTTCTTT.

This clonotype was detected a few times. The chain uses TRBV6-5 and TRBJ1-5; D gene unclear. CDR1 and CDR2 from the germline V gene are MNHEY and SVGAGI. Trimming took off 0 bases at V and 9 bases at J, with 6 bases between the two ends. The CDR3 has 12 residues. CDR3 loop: CASSYSEGPQHF. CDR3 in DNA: TGTGCCAGCAGTTACTCGGAGGGGCCCCAGCATTTT.

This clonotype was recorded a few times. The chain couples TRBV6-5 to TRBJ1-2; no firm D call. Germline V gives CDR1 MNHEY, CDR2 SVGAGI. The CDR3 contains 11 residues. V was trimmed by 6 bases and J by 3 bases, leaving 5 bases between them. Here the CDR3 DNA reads TGTGCCAGCAGGAAGGACTATGGCTACACCTTC. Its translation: CASRKDYGYTF.

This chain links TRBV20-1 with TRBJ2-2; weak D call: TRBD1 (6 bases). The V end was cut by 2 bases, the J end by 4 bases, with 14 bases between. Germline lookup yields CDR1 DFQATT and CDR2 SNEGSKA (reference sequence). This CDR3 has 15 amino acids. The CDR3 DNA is TGCAGTGCTAGAAAACAGGGTTCTAGCACCGGGGAGCTGTTTTTT. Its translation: CSARKQGSSTGELFF.

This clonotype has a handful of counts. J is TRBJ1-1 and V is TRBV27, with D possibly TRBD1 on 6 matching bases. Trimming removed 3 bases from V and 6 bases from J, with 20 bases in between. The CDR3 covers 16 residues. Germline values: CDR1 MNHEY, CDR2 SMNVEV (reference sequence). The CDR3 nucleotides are TGTGCCAGCAGTTTGGTGGGTCCAGGGGCGGTGGCTGAAGCTTTCTTT. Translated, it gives CASSLVGPGAVAEAFF.

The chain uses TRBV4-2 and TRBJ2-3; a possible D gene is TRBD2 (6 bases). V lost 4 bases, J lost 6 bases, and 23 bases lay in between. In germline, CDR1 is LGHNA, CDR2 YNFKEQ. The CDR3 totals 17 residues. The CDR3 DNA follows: TGTGCCAGCAGCCGGGTAGCCCCGGCGGGAAATTGGGATACGCAGTATTTT. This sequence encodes CASSRVAPAGNWDTQYF.

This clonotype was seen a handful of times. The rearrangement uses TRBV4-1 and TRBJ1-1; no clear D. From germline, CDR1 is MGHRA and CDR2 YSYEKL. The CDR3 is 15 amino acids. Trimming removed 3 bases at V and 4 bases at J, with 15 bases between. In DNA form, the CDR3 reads TGCGCCAGCAGCCACCGGCCTCCCCCGGGCACTGAAGCTTTCTTT. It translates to CASSHRPPPGTEAFF.

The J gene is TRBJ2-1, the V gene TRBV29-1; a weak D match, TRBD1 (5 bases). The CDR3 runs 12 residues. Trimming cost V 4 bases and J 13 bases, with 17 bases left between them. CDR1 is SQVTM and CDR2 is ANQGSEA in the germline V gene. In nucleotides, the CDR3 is TGCAGCGTTGTCCGCCAGGGCCATCTACAGTTCTTC. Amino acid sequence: CSVVRQGHLQFF.

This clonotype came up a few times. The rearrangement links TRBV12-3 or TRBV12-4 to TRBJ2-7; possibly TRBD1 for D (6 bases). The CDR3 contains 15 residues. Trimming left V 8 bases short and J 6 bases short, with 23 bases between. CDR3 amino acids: CASGQRGFSRSEQYF. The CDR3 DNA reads TGTGCCAGCGGCCAGAGGGGGTTCAGCCGCAGCGAGCAGTACTTC.

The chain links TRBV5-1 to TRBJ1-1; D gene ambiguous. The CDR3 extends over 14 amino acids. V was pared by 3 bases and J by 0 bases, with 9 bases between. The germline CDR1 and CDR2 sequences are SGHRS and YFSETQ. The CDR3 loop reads CASSSRFMNTEAFF. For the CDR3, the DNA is TGCGCCAGCAGCTCGCGGTTTATGAACACTGAAGCTTTCTTT.

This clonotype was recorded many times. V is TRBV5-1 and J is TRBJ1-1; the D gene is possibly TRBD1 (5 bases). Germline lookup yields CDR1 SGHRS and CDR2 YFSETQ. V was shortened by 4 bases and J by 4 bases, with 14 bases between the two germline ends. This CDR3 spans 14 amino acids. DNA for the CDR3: TGCGCCAGCAGCCCCCGGGCTGGGGGCACTGAAGCTTTCTTT. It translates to CASSPRAGGTEAFF.

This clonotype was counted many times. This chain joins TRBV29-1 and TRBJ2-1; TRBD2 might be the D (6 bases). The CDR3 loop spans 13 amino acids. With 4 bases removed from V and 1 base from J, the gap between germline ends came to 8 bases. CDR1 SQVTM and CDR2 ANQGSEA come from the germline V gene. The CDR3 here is CSVVGSSYNEQFF. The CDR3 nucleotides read TGCAGCGTTGTCGGGAGTTCCTACAATGAGCAGTTCTTC.

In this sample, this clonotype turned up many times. The chain's CDR3 is CSVDTSGRINEQFF. The DNA for the CDR3 is TGCAGCGTCGATACTAGCGGGAGAATCAATGAGCAGTTCTTC. The chain combines TRBV29-1 with TRBJ2-1, with 11 bases matching TRBD2. This CDR3 spans 14 amino acids. Trimming removed 6 bases from V and 6 bases from J; junction bases left unmatched: 7. Per the germline V gene, CDR1 is SQVTM and CDR2 is ANQGSEA.

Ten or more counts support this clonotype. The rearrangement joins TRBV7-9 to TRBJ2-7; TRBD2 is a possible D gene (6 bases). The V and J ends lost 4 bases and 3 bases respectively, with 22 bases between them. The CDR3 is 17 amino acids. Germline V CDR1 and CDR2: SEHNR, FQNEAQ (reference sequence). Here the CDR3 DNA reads TGTGCCAGCAGCTGGGAGGACGGGCCCGTGGGACTCTACGAGCAGTACGTC. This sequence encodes CASSWEDGPVGLYEQYV.

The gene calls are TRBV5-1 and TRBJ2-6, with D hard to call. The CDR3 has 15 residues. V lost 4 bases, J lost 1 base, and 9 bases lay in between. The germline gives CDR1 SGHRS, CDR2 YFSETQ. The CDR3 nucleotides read TGCGCCAGCAGCCCGATGTTGTCTGGGGCCAACGTCCTGACTTTC. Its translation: CASSPMLSGANVLTF.

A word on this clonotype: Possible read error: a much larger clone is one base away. CDR3 protein: CASSQTHNEQFF. The CDR3 region has the DNA TGTGCCAGCAGTCAGACCCACAATGAGCAGTTCTTC. V usage is TRBV6-2 or TRBV6-3 and J usage is TRBJ2-1; D remains unclear. The CDR3 consists of 12 residues. V was pared by 5 bases and J by 5 bases, with 7 bases between. Germline CDR1 is MNHEY and CDR2 is SVGEGT.

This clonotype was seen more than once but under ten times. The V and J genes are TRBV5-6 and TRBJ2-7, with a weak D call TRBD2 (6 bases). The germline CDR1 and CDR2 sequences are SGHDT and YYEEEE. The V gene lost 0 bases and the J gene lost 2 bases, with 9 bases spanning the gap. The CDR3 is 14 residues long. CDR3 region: CASSLVAEPYEQYF. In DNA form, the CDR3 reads TGTGCCAGCAGCTTGGTAGCGGAGCCCTACGAGCAGTACTTC.

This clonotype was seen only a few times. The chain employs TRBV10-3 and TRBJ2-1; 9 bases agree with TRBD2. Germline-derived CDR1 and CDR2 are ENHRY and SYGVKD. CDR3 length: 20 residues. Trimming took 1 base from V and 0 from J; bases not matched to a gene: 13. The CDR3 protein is CAISEYRSGSSTFSYNEQFF. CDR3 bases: TGTGCCATCAGTGAGTATCGTAGCGGGAGTTCCACCTTCTCCTACAATGAGCAGTTCTTC.

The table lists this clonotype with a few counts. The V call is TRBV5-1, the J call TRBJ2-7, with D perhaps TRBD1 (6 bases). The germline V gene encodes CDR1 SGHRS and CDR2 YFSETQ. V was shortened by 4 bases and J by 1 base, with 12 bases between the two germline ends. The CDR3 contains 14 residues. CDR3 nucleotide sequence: TGCGCCAGCAGCGCCCCCGGACAGTCCTACGAGCAGTACTTC. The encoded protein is CASSAPGQSYEQYF.

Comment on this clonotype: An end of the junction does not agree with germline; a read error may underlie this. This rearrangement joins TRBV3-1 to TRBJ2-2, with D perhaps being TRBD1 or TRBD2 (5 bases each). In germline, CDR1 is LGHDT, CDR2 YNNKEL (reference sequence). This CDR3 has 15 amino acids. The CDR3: CASSHRVGVTGDLFF. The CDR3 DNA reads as TGTGCCAGCAGCCACAGAGTAGGCGTCACCGGGGACCTGTTTTTT. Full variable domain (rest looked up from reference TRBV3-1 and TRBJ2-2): DTAVSQTPKYLVTQMGNDKSIKCEQNLGHDTMYWYKQDSKKFLKIMFSYNNKELIINETVPNRFSPKSPDKAHLNLHINSLELGDSAVYFCASSHRVGVTGDLFFGEGSRLTVL.

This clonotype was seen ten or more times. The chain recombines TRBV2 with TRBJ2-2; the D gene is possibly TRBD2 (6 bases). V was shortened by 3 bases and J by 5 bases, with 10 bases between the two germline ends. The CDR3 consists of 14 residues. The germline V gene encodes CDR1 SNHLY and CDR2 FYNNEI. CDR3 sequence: CASSESRGTGELFF. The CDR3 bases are TGTGCCAGCAGTGAGTCTCGGGGGACCGGGGAGCTGTTTTTT.

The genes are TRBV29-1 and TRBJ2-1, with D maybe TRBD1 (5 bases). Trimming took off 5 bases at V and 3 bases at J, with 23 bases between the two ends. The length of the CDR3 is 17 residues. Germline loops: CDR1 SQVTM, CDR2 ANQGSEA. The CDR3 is CSVLVQDDIWVYNEQFF. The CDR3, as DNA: TGCAGCGTTTTGGTACAGGATGACATTTGGGTCTACAATGAGCAGTTCTTC.

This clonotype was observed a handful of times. This CDR3 is CASSATTRYQETQYF. The CDR3 bases are TGTGCCAGCAGCGCAACAACTCGGTACCAAGAGACCCAGTACTTC. The J gene is TRBJ2-5, the V gene TRBV9; D remains ambiguous. The length of the CDR3 is 15 residues. V was shortened by 3 bases and J by 0 bases, with 12 bases between the two germline ends. The germline V gene has CDR1 SGDLS and CDR2 YYNGEE.

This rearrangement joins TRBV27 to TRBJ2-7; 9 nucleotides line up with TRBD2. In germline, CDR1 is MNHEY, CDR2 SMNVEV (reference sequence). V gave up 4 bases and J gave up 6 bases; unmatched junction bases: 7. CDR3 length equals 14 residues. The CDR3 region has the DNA TGTGCCAGCAGTTGGTCAGCGGGAGGTTTCGAGCAGTACTTC. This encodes CASSWSAGGFEQYF.

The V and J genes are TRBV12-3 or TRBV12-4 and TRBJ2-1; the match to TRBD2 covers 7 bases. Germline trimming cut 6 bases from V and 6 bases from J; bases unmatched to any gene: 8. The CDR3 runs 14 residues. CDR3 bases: TGTGCCAGCAGGGGAGCCGGGACTATCAATGAGCAGTTCTTC. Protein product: CASRGAGTINEQFF.